This TCR beta chain appears in the sequencing data of a study of shared clonotypes between healthy human individuals. Among the donors, all were Caucasian adults who lived in Nashville, Tennessee. Germline V gives CDR1 SGHTA, CDR2 FQGNSA. Germline trimming cut 6 bases from V and 2 bases from J; bases unmatched to any gene: 5. The CDR3 is 15 amino acids. On this clone: Its antigen is not known.

Study findings and constraints: Only blood was sampled; tissue repertoires likely differ. With a few donors compared, roughly 5% of naive CD4 clonotypes were shared.

The assay was immunoSEQ multiplex PCR, and TCRdb's table has in-frame clones only and misses some. Seen here are about 1.5 million clones, under 99% observed once, and the top ten hold 0.4% to 0.55%. The rearrangement uses TRBV7-2 and TRBJ2-2, with 8 bases lining up with TRBD2. The sequence was obtained from a man aged 25 to 40 in good health. The material sequenced was naive CD4+ T cells sorted from blood. Subset defined: CD45RA+ positively selected. The CDR3 region is CASRPGLVNTGELFF. DNA of the CDR3: TGTGCCAGCAGACCGGGACTAGTCAACACCGGGGAGCTGTTTTTT.